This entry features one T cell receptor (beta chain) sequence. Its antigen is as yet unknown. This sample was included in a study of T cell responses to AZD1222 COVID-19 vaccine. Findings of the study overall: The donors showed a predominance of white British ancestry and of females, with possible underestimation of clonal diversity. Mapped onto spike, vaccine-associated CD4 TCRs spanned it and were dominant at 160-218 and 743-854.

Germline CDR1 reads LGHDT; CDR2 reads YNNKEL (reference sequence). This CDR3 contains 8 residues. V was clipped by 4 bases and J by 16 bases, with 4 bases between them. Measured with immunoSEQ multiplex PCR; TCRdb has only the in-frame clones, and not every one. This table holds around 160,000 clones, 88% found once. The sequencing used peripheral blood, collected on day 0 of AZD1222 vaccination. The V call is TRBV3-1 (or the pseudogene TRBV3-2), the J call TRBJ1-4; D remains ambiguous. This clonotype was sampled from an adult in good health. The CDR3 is CASSPPFF. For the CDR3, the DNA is TGTGCCAGCAGCCCCCCGTTTTTT.